One and the same sample provided the 8 T cell receptor beta chains below, sequenced in a study of blood T cells in healthy people across ages. The second PCR ran roughly 7 to 11 cycles with a sample-barcoded 5' primer and J-beta primers. TCRdb re-derived calls from the 5' RACE reads in MiXCR, one entry per CDR3 protein. The table shows approximately 600,000 distinct CDR3 sequences, with 58% occurring only once. The sequencing sample was made of blood. The receptors shown here come from a man aged 55-75 years in good health.

This chain uses TRBV29-1 with TRBJ2-1; D unclear. The CDR3 is 13 residues long. Between the trimmed V and J ends, which lost 0 bases and 6 bases, there was a span of 9 bases. CDR1 and CDR2 from the germline V gene are SQVTM and ANQGSEA. In nucleotides, the CDR3 is TGCAGCGTTGAAGATGGGGTGGGCAATGAGCAGTTCTTC. Residues: CSVEDGVGNEQFF.

The chain carries TRBV20-1 and TRBJ2-1; 8 nucleotides match TRBD2. This CDR3 contains 14 residues. Unmatched junction bases numbered 14, after V lost 7 bases and J lost 9 bases. Germline V gives CDR1 DFQATT, CDR2 SNEGSKA (reference sequence). The CDR3 region has the DNA TGCAGTGTTAAAACTAGCGGCCCCGGTAGTGAGCAGTTCTTC. Protein product: CSVKTSGPGSEQFF.

The V and J genes are TRBV7-9 and TRBJ2-1; D perhaps matches TRBD2 (5 bases). Germline V CDR1 and CDR2: SEHNR, FQNEAQ (reference sequence). The CDR3 has 15 amino acids. V lost 5 bases and J lost 7, with 18 bases in between. The CDR3 DNA sequence: TGTGCCAGCAGCCCCCTTGGGTTCCGGGGAAATGAGCAGTTCTTC. Its protein is CASSPLGFRGNEQFF.

V gene TRBV6-5 combines with J gene TRBJ1-2; maybe TRBD1 (6 bases). This CDR3 is 12 amino acids long. Deletions cut 4 bases from V and 6 bases from J, with 9 bases between. Germline V gene sequence: CDR1 MNHEY, CDR2 SVGAGI. The CDR3 DNA sequence: TGTGCCAGCAGTTTCACAGGGCATGGCTACACCTTC. This codes for CASSFTGHGYTF.

This clonotype was counted at least ten times. The V gene is TRBV5-1, the J gene TRBJ2-7; TRBD1 aligns across 7 bases. This CDR3 is built from 15 residues. CDR1 and CDR2 (germline): SGHRS, YFSETQ. V dropped 0 bases and J dropped 0; count of bases not matched to a gene: 3. The CDR3 DNA reads TGCGCCAGCAGCTTGGGAGCAGGGGGCTCCTACGAGCAGTACTTC. Translating gives CASSLGAGGSYEQYF.

This clonotype was observed a single time. The V and J genes are TRBV5-1 and TRBJ1-6; D ambiguous. The germline V gene has CDR1 SGHRS and CDR2 YFSETQ. V was clipped by 3 bases and J by 5 bases, with 9 bases between them. This CDR3 spans 14 amino acids. As DNA, the CDR3 is TGCGCCAGCAGCTCTCTGGAAAATAATTCACCCCTCCACTTT. Translation: CASSSLENNSPLHF.

V gene TRBV18 combines with J gene TRBJ1-2; D unclear. Trimming left V 0 bases short and J 5 bases short, with 10 bases between. This CDR3 region has 14 residues. The germline V gene has CDR1 KGHSH and CDR2 LQKENI. The CDR3 reads CASSPPVAQYGYTF. For the CDR3, the DNA is TGTGCCAGCTCACCACCGGTGGCGCAGTATGGCTACACCTTC.

In its sample, this clonotype was seen once. The rearrangement links TRBV10-3 to TRBJ1-2; TRBD1 aligns across 7 bases. J lost 7 bases, V lost 0 bases, and 11 bases had no gene match. CDR1 is ENHRY and CDR2 is SYGVKD in the germline V gene. The CDR3 extends over 16 amino acids. As DNA, the CDR3 is TGTGCCATCAGTGAGTCGGGCCCCACAGGGGTTAGTGGCTACACCTTC. As protein: CAISESGPTGVSGYTF.